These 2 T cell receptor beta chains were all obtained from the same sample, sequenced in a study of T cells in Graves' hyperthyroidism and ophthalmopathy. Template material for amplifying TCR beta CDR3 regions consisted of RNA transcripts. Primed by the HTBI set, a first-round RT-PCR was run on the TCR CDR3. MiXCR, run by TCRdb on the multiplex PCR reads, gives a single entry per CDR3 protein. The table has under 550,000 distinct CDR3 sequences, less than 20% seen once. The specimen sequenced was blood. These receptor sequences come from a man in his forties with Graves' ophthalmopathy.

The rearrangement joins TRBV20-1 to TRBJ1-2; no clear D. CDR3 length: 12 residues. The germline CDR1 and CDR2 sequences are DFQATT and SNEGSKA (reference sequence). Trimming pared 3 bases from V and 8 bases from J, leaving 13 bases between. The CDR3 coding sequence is TGCAGTGCTAGGCGGAGGCCGGAGGGCTACACCTTC. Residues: CSARRRPEGYTF.

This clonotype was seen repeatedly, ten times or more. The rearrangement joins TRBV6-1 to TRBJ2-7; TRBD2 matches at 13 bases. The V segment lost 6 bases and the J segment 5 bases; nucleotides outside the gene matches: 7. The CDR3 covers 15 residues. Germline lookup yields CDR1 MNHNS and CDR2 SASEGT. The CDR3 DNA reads TGTGCCAGCAGAGCCACTAGCGGGAGGGCTCACGAGCAGTACTTC. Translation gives CASRATSGRAHEQYF.